The T cell receptor (beta chain) under discussion was sequenced for a study of blood T cells in healthy people across ages (dated by TCRdb to the mid-2010s). As for the study more broadly: Template switching captured roughly one uniquely barcoded TCR beta cDNA molecule per two T cells in model experiments. For two donors (one aged 18 to 30 and one aged 80 or older), the study analyzed two additional independent replicas of 1 million unique cDNA reads from the same blood draw. The donors were divided into four age groups: young (average about 16 years), middle-aged (approximately 41), aged (around 67) and long-lived (82). Using deep sequencing normalized with unique cDNA molecular identifiers, the study measured how TCR beta repertoire diversity changes with age. Donors of different ages were randomly distributed across sequencing lanes to avoid experimental bias.

This clonotype was seen ten or more times. Its target antigen remains unknown. No quality values exist for individual bases; no much larger clone is one base distant. Reading the germline V gene (reference sequence) gives CDR1 MNHEY and CDR2 SMNVEV. The V and J ends are trimmed by 6 bases and 5 bases, leaving 18 bases between them. The CDR3 numbers 15 residues from cysteine through phenylalanine. Only the CDR3 region is kept as DNA, spanning 45 bases read in frame from base 1. The roughly 39 donors, aged 6 to 90 years, were systemically healthy Caucasian individuals from Russia. Each donor gave 8.5 to 10 milliliters of peripheral blood, collected into EDTA-treated Vacutainer tubes. Ficoll-Paque density-gradient centrifugation was used to isolate PBMCs, with at least 6 million per sample. Total RNA was extracted from PBMCs with Trizol reagent, with at least 5.5 micrograms obtained per sample. For every donor, an aliquot of PBMCs went through flow cytometry to measure the percentages of naive CD45RAhigh/CD27high T cells.

General study outcomes and caveats: The long-lived group showed more naive CD4+ T cells, fewer expanded clones and increased TCR diversity than the aged group, suggesting age selection. Estimates of total diversity based on one million sequenced T cells were considered lower bounds and underestimates. Because donor CMV infection status was unknown, age-related changes in expanded clonotypes were potentially confounded. Bulk unsorted PBMC profiling prevented conclusive comparison of naive and antigen-experienced compartments. There was a strong correlation between observed TCR beta diversity and the percentage of naive T cells measured by flow cytometry. Observed TCR beta diversity per million T cells fell roughly linearly with age, and a significant reduction was already apparent by age approximately 40.

Libraries came from 5' RACE. Sequencing instrument: Illumina HiSeq 2500. A second about 7 to 11 cycle PCR used a sample-barcoded 5' primer and a J-beta primer mix. A template-switch 5' adaptor carrying 12 random nucleotides introduced a unique molecular identifier onto each TCR beta cDNA molecule. At least 2.5 million CDR3-containing paired-end reads were obtained from each sample. The Mint cDNA synthesis kit, primed by a TRBC-specific oligonucleotide, was used to synthesize first-strand cDNA from all RNA. After uracil-DNA glycosylase treatment, a first 18-cycle PCR used universal primers M1SS and BC2_uni_R on all cDNA. On the study's bioinformatics: Each sample was normalized by randomly selecting 1 million high-quality reads, each carrying a distinct molecular identifier. Instead of being binned into consensus sequences, reads with shared molecular identifiers were discarded. CDR3 identification, clonotype clustering and error correction used MiTCR with a Q25 quality threshold and the strictest error-elimination algorithm. Lower-bound total TCR beta diversity was estimated with a nonparametric unseen species model using Euler transformation. The public reads were run again by TCRdb, first through fastp at Q25 and then through MiXCR, and only productive beta chains were kept. Every CDR3 protein is listed once, alongside the most common genes and DNA of its rows. TCRdb's processing, not the study's, gives the V and J calls here. For this sample the table gives about 1 million distinct CDR3 sequences, of which around 45% were detected only once. The ten largest clones add up to 15% to 20% of the sample.

This clonotype was obtained from a woman in her sixties or seventies in good health. The chain is assembled from TRBV27 and TRBJ2-3; TRBD2 is perhaps the D gene, given 5 matching bases. Sequenced sample: blood. The CDR3 amino acid sequence is: CASSGSGKALDTQYF. The nucleotide sequence reads as follows: TGTGCCAGCAGCGGGTCCGGGAAAGCGTTAGATACGCAGTATTTT.